This entry concerns a single T cell receptor (beta chain). Its antigen is unidentified. Clones were sequenced by immunoSEQ multiplex PCR, and TCRdb holds only the in-frame ones, with some missing. The table records about 120,000 clones, about four fifths of them present only once. These data are taken from a study of radiotherapy plus CTLA-4 blockade in lung cancer. Study context: Across the patients, objective responses occurred in 15% to 20%, and disease control in approximately 30%. General observations from the study: Interferon-beta and early blood T cell clone dynamics reportedly predicted response best. Blood saw expansion of tumor-derived TCR clones after radiotherapy plus ipilimumab.

CDR1 GTSNPN and CDR2 SVGIG come from the germline V gene (reference sequence). The V end lost 3 bases, the J end lost 4 bases, and 19 bases lay between the germline ends. The CDR3 length is 16 residues. Lung cancer patients with chemo-refractory metastatic non-small-cell disease were given focal radiation plus CTLA-4 blockade with ipilimumab. The chain couples TRBV30 to TRBJ1-3; a possible D gene is TRBD1 (5 bases). This receptor was taken from a human donor with non-small cell lung cancer who had a partial response to radiotherapy plus ipilimumab. Sequenced material: peripheral blood, taken from a patient treated with radiotherapy plus ipilimumab. The DNA of the CDR3 is TGTGCCTGGAGGGGGCACGGGCCCCACGGAGGAAACACCATATATTTT. Translating gives CAWRGHGPHGGNTIYF. The whole variable domain, remainder taken from reference TRBV30 and TRBJ1-3, is SQTIHQWPATLVQPVGSPLSLECTVEGTSNPNLYWYRQAAGRGLQLLFYSVGIGQISSEVPQNLSASRPQDRQFILSSKKLLLSDSGFYLCAWRGHGPHGGNTIYFGEGSWLTVV.